One sample yielded the 25 T cell receptor beta chains listed below, sequenced in a study of PD-L1 blockade in urothelial cancer. Profiling relied on immunoSEQ multiplex PCR, and the TCRdb table lists in-frame clones only, not all of them. This sample carries more than 30,000 clones, over 70% of them seen once, and the ten largest clones take roughly 3.8%. Material: PBMCs, obtained around atezolizumab (anti-PD-L1) treatment. These receptors originate from a man in his fifties or sixties with urothelial cancer.

The rearrangement links TRBV2 to TRBJ1-1; no clear D gene. The V and J ends lost 7 bases and 4 bases respectively, with 13 bases between them. The germline V gene has CDR1 SNHLY and CDR2 FYNNEI. This CDR3 spans 13 amino acids. CDR3 DNA sequence: TGTGCCAGCATGGAAGGTGGCGGCACTGAAGCTTTCTTT. Its translation is CASMEGGGTEAFF.

The V gene is TRBV5-6, the J gene TRBJ2-5; 8 positions match TRBD1. Looked up from germline, CDR1 is SGHDT and CDR2 is YYEEEE. Trimming removed 4 bases from V and 3 bases from J; junction bases left unmatched: 5. This CDR3 has 14 amino acids. Here the CDR3 reads CASSPPDREETQYF. The CDR3 DNA reads as TGTGCCAGCAGCCCGCCGGACAGGGAAGAGACCCAGTACTTC.

This clone was seen more than once but under ten times. This rearrangement joins TRBV30 to TRBJ1-1, with TRBD1 identical over 7 bases. This CDR3 has 15 residues. The V gene's germline CDR1 is GTSNPN and CDR2 SVGIG (reference sequence). With 3 bases clipped from V and 0 bases from J, the junction kept 7 bases outside the gene matches. The CDR3 spells CAWRAKGALNTEAFF. DNA for the CDR3: TGTGCCTGGAGGGCCAAGGGGGCGTTGAACACTGAAGCTTTCTTT.

This rearrangement joins TRBV6-5 to TRBJ1-6; D is uncertain. This CDR3 comprises 14 residues. Germline values: CDR1 MNHEY, CDR2 SVGAGI. The V gene lost 5 bases and the J gene lost 7 bases, with 12 bases spanning the gap. The CDR3 sequence: CASSTNRWNSPLHF. CDR3 sequence (DNA): TGTGCCAGCAGTACCAACAGATGGAATTCACCCCTCCACTTT.

The chain carries TRBV10-1 and TRBJ1-1; D possibly corresponds to TRBD1 (6 bases). CDR3 length: 14 residues. Trimming cost V 5 bases and J 7 bases, with 17 bases left between them. Germline loops: CDR1 WNHNN, CDR2 SYGVQD (reference sequence). The CDR3 DNA reads as TGCGCCAGCAGTCCCCTAGGCAGGGGTAATGAAGCTTTCTTT. Protein sequence: CASSPLGRGNEAFF.

The rearrangement uses TRBV13 and TRBJ2-2; 8 bases fit TRBD1. The V gene's germline CDR1 is PRHDT and CDR2 FYEKMQ (reference sequence). The CDR3 runs 14 residues. V trimming: 5 bases; J trimming: 5 bases; junction bases outside the gene matches: 4. In DNA, the CDR3 is TGTGCCAGCAGCAAGCGGACAGGGACCGGGGAGCTGTTTTTT. The encoded protein is CASSKRTGTGELFF.

This clone came up once. At one of its ends the junction is not consistent with the germline gene, which may arise from a read error. This sequence joins TRBV27 and TRBJ1-1, with 11 bases that match TRBD1. In germline, CDR1 is MNHEY, CDR2 SMNVEV (reference sequence). The CDR3 sequence is 15 residues long. The CDR3 is CASRFGQGANTEAFF. The DNA of the CDR3 is TGTGCCAGCCGTTTCGGACAGGGGGCGAACACTGAAGCTTTCTTT.

The chain combines TRBV7-9 with TRBJ2-3; 7 positions agree with TRBD1. The length of the CDR3 is 15 residues. Germline lookup yields CDR1 SEHNR and CDR2 FQNEAQ (reference sequence). The J segment lost 2 bases and the V segment lost 4 bases, leaving 6 bases of the junction unmatched. The CDR3 nucleotides read TGTGCCAGCAGCTCTCCGACAGGGCTCACAGATACGCAGTATTTT. Residues: CASSSPTGLTDTQYF.

This chain connects TRBV5-1 to TRBJ1-1; D perhaps matches TRBD1 (5 bases). Germline assignment: CDR1 SGHRS and CDR2 YFSETQ. The CDR3 sequence is 14 residues long. The V and J ends lost 6 bases and 6 bases respectively, with 18 bases between them. The CDR3, as DNA: TGCGCCAGCACCGGAGAAAAAGGGGCCGCTGAAGCTTTCTTT. This codes for CASTGEKGAAEAFF.

The chain employs TRBV9 and TRBJ1-1; D remains unclear. V was clipped by 5 bases and J by 1 base, with 12 bases between them. CDR1 and CDR2 from the germline V gene are SGDLS and YYNGEE. CDR3 size: 14 residues. As DNA, the CDR3 is TGTGCCAGCAGGAGACATCTTCGGAACACTGAAGCTTTCTTT. The encoded protein is CASRRHLRNTEAFF.

This clone was detected only once. The chain recombines TRBV15 with TRBJ2-2; TRBD1 matches at 7 bases. From germline, CDR1 is LNHNV and CDR2 YYDKDF (reference sequence). CDR3 length: 19 amino acids. The trim removed 0 bases at V and 4 bases at J, leaving 14 bases unmatched. CDR3 in DNA: TGTGCCACCAGCAGAGAGAGGAGACAGGGCGGTCGCTCCACCGGGGAGCTGTTTTTT. The encoded protein is CATSRERRQGGRSTGELFF.

The CDR3 is CASSVAADRGHGELFF. As DNA, the CDR3 is TGTGCCAGCAGCGTAGCTGCGGACAGGGGACACGGGGAGCTGTTTTTT. V usage is TRBV9 and J usage is TRBJ2-2; 9 bases are shared with TRBD1. In germline, CDR1 is SGDLS, CDR2 YYNGEE. V lost 0 bases and J lost 7; bases outside the gene matches: 7. The CDR3 covers 16 residues.

The chain employs TRBV10-3 and TRBJ2-5, with D uncertain. Germline V gene sequence: CDR1 ENHRY, CDR2 SYGVKD. This CDR3 is built from 11 residues. V was clipped by 7 bases and J by 5 bases, with 8 bases between them. The CDR3 region is CAIMVSETQYF. In DNA form, the CDR3 reads TGTGCCATCATGGTTAGCGAGACCCAGTACTTC.

This chain links TRBV5-4 with TRBJ2-1, with D possibly matching TRBD2 (6 bases). The CDR3 contains 15 residues. Per germline, CDR1 SGHNT and CDR2 YYREEE (reference sequence). The germline V and J ends were trimmed by 3 bases and 4 bases, with 14 bases remaining between them. In nucleotides, the CDR3 is TGTGCCAGCAGCTCCGCGGCGGGGTATTACAATGAGCAGTTCTTC. Protein product: CASSSAAGYYNEQFF.

This chain links TRBV5-1 with TRBJ2-5; D is possibly TRBD2 (5 bases). Trimming shortened V by 6 bases and J by 1 base, and 16 bases separated the two germline ends. The germline CDR1 and CDR2 sequences are SGHRS and YFSETQ. The CDR3 loop spans 15 amino acids. The CDR3 DNA reads as TGCGCCAGCACCCGAGGAGCAAGCGGCCAAGAGACCCAGTACTTC. It translates to CASTRGASGQETQYF.

The rearrangement joins TRBV11-2 to TRBJ2-7; 9 bases line up with TRBD2. V lost 7 bases and J lost 6; bases outside the gene matches: 7. This CDR3 spans 13 amino acids. Germline assignment: CDR1 SGHAT and CDR2 FQNNGV. The CDR3 region is CASTLGGRGEQYF. The CDR3 DNA is TGTGCCAGCACCCTGGGCGGGAGGGGCGAGCAGTACTTC.

The V gene is TRBV5-1, the J gene TRBJ1-2; TRBD1 matches at 7 bases. This CDR3 has 12 residues. CDR1 and CDR2 from the germline V gene are SGHRS and YFSETQ. The V segment lost 3 bases and the J segment 8 bases; nucleotides outside the gene matches: 4. CDR3: CASSSQGGGYTF. CDR3 nucleotide sequence: TGCGCCAGCAGCTCGCAGGGGGGAGGCTACACCTTC.

The V call is TRBV6-1, the J call TRBJ2-7; TRBD2 aligns across 9 bases. J lost 6 bases, V lost 5 bases, and 8 bases had no gene match. CDR1 and CDR2 (germline): MNHNS, SASEGT. The CDR3 is made up of 14 amino acids. CDR3: CASSHRGRGFEQYF. The CDR3 nucleotides read TGTGCCAGCAGTCACCGCGGGAGGGGTTTCGAGCAGTACTTC.

The chain joins TRBV5-1 to TRBJ2-6; weak D call: TRBD1 (6 bases). This CDR3 has 15 amino acids. The ends were cut back, 4 bases at V and 1 base at J, with 9 bases in the middle. Germline V lookup: CDR1 SGHRS, CDR2 YFSETQ. In DNA form, the CDR3 reads TGCGCCAGCAGCCTTACAGGGTCTGGGGCCAACGTCCTGACTTTC. This translates into CASSLTGSGANVLTF.

The chain employs TRBV5-4 and TRBJ1-4; a possible D gene is TRBD1 (5 bases). The V gene's germline CDR1 is SGHNT and CDR2 YYREEE (reference sequence). The CDR3 totals 15 residues. The V end was cut by 4 bases, the J end by 5 bases, with 15 bases between. CDR3: CASSARQKPNEKLFF. For the CDR3, the DNA is TGTGCCAGCAGCGCCCGACAGAAACCCAATGAAAAACTGTTTTTT.

This clone was observed a handful of times. The rearrangement links TRBV30 to TRBJ2-1, with D unresolved. Germline V gene lookup returns CDR1 GTSNPN and CDR2 SVGIG (reference sequence). The ends were cut back, 1 base at V and 9 bases at J, with 7 bases in the middle. The CDR3 is 11 residues long. The DNA of the CDR3 is TGTGCCTGGAGTGCCCCCCTTGAGCAGTTCTTC. It is translated as CAWSAPLEQFF.

There are a few counts of this clone. The chain combines TRBV5-1 with TRBJ1-4, with a possible D match to TRBD1 (5 bases). V was shortened by 4 bases and J by 0 bases, with 13 bases between the two germline ends. The CDR3 spans 16 residues. Looked up from germline, CDR1 is SGHRS and CDR2 is YFSETQ. CDR3 in DNA: TGCGCCAGCAGCGTAGGGACTTCCACAACTAATGAAAAACTGTTTTTT. Translated: CASSVGTSTTNEKLFF.

The J gene is TRBJ2-5, the V gene TRBV21-1; TRBD1 is the table's D call, not checked against the DNA. TRBV21-1 is a pseudogene locus. The CDR3 runs 14 residues. The CDR3 reads CASKPPGGGKTQYF. CDR3 sequence (DNA): TGTGCCAGCAAGCCCCCAGGGGGAGGAAAGACCCAGTACTTC.

DNA for the CDR3: TGTGCCAGCTCGTACAGGGAGTACGATGAAAAACTGTTTTTT. It specifies CASSYREYDEKLFF. This chain joins TRBV18 and TRBJ1-4; D might be TRBD1 (6 bases). This CDR3 contains 14 residues. Per the germline V gene, CDR1 is KGHSH and CDR2 is LQKENI. Trimming left V 6 bases short and J 6 bases short, with 14 bases between.

V gene TRBV5-4 combines with J gene TRBJ1-2; 11 bases fit TRBD1. Losses at the gene ends were 0 bases for V and 0 bases for J; bases not matched to a gene: 13. This CDR3 has 20 amino acids. The germline V gene encodes CDR1 SGHNT and CDR2 YYREEE (reference sequence). The CDR3 DNA sequence: TGTGCCAGCAGCTTGGGTTTTTCGGACAGGGGGCGCGTAGCTAACTATGGCTACACCTTC. Its translation is CASSLGFSDRGRVANYGYTF.